This T cell receptor beta chain was sequenced during a study of a mutant IDH1 vaccine in newly diagnosed glioma. Study summary: Vaccinations were initiated 4-6 weeks following radiotherapy alone, or were given together with temozolomide cycles.

Germline values: CDR1 PRHDT, CDR2 FYEKMQ (reference sequence). This CDR3 has 14 residues. V lost 1 base, J lost 4 bases, and 8 bases lay in between. Time point noted: week 23, last vaccination. Each dose delivered 300 ug of mutant IDH1 20-mer peptide subcutaneously with imiquimod. Data came from immunoSEQ multiplex PCR; TCRdb stores just in-frame clones and leaves some out. The sample contains 40,000 to 50,000 clones, 78% of which appear only once. As concerns this clone: Antigen specificity is unknown.

Sequencing was performed on PBMCs, taken from a glioma patient whose treatment included an IDH1 peptide vaccine. The clonotype comes from a woman aged 40 to 49 with glioma. Some clones in this sample may be carry-over from other donors' samples. The V gene is TRBV13, the J gene TRBJ1-3; no definite D call. The CDR3 region is CASSLAPGGNTIYF. The CDR3 region has the DNA TGTGCCAGCAGCTTAGCCCCCGGGGGAAACACCATATATTTT.